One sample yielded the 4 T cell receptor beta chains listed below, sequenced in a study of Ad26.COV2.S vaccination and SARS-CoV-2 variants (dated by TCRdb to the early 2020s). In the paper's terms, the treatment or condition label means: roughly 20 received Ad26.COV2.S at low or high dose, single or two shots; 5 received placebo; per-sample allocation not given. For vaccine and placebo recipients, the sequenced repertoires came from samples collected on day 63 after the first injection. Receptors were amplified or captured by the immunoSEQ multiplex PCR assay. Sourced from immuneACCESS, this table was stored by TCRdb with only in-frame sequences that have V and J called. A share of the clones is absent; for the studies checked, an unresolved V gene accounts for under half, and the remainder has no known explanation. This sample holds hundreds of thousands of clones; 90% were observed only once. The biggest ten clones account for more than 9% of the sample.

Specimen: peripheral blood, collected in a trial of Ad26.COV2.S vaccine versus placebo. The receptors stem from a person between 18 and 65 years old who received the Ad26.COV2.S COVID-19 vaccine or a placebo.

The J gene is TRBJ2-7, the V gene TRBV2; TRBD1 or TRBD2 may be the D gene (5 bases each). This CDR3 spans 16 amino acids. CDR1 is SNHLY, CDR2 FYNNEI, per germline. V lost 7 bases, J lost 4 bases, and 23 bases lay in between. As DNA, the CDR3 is TGTGCCAGCATTCTAACTTCCGGGACGGAATCTTACGAGCAGTACTTC. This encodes CASILTSGTESYEQYF. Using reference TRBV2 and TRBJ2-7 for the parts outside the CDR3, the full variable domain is EPEVTQTPSHQVTQMGQEVILRCVPISNHLYFYWYRQILGQKVEFLVSFYNNEISEKSEIFDDQFSVERPDGSNFTLKIRSTKLEDSAMYFCASILTSGTESYEQYFGPGTRLTVT.

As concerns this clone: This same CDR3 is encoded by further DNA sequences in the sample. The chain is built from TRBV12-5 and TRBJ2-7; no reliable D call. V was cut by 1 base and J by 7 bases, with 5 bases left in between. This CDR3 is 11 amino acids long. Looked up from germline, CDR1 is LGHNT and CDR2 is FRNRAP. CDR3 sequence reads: CASGLGYEQYF. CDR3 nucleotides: TGTGCTAGTGGTTTGGGCTATGAGCAGTACTTC.

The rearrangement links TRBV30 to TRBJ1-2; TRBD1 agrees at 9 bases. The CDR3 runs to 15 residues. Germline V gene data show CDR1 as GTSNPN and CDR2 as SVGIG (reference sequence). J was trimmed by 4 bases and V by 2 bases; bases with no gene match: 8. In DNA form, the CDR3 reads TGTGCCTGGAGTACCCCACAGGGGGCCTCCTATGGCTACACCTTC. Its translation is CAWSTPQGASYGYTF.

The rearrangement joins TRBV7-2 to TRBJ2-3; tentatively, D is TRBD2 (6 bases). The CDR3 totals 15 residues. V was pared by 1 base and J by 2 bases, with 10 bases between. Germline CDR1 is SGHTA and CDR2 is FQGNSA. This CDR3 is CASSLVAGTTDTQYF. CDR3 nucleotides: TGTGCCAGCAGCTTAGTGGCGGGAACCACAGATACGCAGTATTTT.